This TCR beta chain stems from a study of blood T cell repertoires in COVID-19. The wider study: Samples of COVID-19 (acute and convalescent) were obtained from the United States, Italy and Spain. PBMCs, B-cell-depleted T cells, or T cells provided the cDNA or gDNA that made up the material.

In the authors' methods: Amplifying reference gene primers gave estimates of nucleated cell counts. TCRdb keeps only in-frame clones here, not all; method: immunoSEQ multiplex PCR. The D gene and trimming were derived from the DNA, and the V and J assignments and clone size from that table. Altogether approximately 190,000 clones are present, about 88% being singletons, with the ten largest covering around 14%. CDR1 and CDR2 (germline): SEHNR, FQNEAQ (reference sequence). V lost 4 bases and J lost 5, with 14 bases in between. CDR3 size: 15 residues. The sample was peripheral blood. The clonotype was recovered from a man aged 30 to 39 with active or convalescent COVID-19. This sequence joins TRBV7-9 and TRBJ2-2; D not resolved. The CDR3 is CASSSLLGQTGELFF. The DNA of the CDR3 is TGTGCCAGCAGCTCGCTGCTGGGCCAGACCGGGGAGCTGTTTTTT.